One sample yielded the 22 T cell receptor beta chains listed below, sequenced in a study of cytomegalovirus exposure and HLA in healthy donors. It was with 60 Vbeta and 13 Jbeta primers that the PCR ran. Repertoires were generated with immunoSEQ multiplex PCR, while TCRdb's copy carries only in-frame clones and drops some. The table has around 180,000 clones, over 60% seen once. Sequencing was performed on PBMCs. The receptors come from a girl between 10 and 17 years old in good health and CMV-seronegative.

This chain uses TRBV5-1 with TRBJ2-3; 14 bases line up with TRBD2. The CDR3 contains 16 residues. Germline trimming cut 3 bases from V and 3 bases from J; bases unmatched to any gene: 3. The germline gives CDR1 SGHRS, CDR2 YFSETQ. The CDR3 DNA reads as TGCGCCAGCAGCTCCGGGACTAGCGGGGGTACAGATACGCAGTATTTT. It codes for CASSSGTSGGTDTQYF.

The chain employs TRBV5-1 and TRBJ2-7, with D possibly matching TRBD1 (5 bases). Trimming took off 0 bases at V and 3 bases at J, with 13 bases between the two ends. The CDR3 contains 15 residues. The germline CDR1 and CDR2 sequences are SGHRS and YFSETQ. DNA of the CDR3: TGCGCCAGCAGCTTGGAGCCAGGGATGAACTACGAGCAGTACTTC. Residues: CASSLEPGMNYEQYF.

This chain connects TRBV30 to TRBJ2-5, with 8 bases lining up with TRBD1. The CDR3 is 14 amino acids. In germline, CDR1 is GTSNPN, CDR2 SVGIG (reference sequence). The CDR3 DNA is TGTGCTTTCATACCCAGGGGGCCGAAAGAGACCCAGTACTTC. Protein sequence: CAFIPRGPKETQYF. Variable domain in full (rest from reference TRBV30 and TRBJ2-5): SQTIHQWPATLVQPVGSPLSLECTVEGTSNPNLYWYRQAAGRGLQLLFYSVGIGQISSEVPQNLSASRPQDRQFILSSKKLLLSDSGFYLCAFIPRGPKETQYFGPGTRLLVL.

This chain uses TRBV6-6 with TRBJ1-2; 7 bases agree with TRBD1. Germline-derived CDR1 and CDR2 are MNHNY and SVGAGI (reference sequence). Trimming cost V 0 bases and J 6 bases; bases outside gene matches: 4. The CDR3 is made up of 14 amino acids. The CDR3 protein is CASSYSTGVDGYTF. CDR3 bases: TGTGCCAGCAGTTACTCAACAGGGGTAGATGGCTACACCTTC.

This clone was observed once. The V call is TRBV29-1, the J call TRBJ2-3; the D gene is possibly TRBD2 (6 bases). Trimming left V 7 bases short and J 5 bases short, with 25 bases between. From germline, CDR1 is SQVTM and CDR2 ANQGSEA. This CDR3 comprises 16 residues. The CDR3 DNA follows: TGCAGCGCCTCCCACGGACTATTCCTCTTGGGAGATACGCAGTATTTT. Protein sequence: CSASHGLFLLGDTQYF.

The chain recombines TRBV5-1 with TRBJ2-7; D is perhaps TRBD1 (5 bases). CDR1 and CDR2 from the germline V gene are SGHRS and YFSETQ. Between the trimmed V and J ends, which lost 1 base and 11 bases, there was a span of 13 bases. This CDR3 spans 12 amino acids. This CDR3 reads CASSLSDRTKYF. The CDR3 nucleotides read TGCGCCAGCAGCTTGAGCGACCGGACAAAGTACTTC.

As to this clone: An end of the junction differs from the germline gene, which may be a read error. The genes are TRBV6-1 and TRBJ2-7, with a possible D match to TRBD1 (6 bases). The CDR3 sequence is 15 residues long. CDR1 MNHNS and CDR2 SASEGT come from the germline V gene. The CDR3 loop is CAGRSEQGNSYEQYF. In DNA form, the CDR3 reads TGTGCCGGCAGAAGTGAACAGGGTAACTCCTACGAGCAGTACTTC.

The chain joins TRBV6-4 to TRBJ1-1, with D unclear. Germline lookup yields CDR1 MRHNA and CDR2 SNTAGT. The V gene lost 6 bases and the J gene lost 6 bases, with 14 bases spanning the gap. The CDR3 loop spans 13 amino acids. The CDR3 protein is CASSVTREAEAFF. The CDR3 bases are TGTGCCAGCAGCGTGACCCGGGAGGCTGAAGCTTTCTTT.

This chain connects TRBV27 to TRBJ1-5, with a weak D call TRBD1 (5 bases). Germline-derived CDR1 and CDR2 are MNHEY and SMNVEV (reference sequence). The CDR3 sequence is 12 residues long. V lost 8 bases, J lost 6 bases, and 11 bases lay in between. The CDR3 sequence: CASGGIGQPQHF. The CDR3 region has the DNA TGTGCCAGCGGGGGGATAGGTCAGCCCCAGCATTTT.

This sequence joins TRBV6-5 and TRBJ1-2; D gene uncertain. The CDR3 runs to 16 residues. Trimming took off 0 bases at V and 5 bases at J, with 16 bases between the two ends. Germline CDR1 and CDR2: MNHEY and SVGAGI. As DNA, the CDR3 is TGTGCCAGCAGTTACTCGTTTGATGGTACAGCATATGGCTACACCTTC. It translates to CASSYSFDGTAYGYTF.

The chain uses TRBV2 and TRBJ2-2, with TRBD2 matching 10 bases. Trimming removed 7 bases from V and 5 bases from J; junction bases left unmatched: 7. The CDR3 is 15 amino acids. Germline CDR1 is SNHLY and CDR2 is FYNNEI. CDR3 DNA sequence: TGTGCCAGCAACCAAGCGGGGGGGCTTACCGGGGAGCTGTTTTTT. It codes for CASNQAGGLTGELFF. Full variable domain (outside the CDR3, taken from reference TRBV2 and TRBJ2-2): EPEVTQTPSHQVTQMGQEVILRCVPISNHLYFYWYRQILGQKVEFLVSFYNNEISEKSEIFDDQFSVERPDGSNFTLKIRSTKLEDSAMYFCASNQAGGLTGELFFGEGSRLTVL.

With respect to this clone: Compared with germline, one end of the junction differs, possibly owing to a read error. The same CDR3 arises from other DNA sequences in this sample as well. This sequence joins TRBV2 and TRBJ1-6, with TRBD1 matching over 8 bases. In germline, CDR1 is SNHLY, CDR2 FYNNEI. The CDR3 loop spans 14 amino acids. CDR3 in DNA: TGTGCCAGCAGTTTGGGACAGGATAATTCCCCCCTCCACTTT. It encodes CASSLGQDNSPLHF.

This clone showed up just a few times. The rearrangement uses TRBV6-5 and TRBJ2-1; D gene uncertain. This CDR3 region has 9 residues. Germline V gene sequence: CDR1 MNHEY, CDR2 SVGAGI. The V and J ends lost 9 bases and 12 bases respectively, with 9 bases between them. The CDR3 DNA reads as TGTGCCAGTTTTGGGCCGCAGTTCTTC. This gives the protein CASFGPQFF.

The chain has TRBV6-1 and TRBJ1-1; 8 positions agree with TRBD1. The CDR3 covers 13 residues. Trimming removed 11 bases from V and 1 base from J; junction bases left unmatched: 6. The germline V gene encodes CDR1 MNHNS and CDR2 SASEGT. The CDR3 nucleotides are TGTGCCTGCTTGACAGGGGAGAACACTGAAGCTTTCTTT. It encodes CACLTGENTEAFF.

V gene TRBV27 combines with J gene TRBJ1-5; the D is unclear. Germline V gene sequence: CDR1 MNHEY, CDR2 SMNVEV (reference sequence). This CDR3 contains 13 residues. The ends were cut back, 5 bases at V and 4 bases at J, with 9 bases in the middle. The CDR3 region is CASSPDINQPQHF. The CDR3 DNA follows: TGTGCCAGCAGTCCTGACATTAATCAGCCCCAGCATTTT.

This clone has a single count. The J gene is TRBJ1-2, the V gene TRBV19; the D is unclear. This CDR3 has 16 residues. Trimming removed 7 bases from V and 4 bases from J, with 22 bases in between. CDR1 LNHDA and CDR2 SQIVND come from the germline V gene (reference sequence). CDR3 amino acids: CASNSPSGRGRYGYTF. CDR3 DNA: TGTGCCAGTAACTCCCCCTCAGGCCGGGGTCGCTATGGCTACACCTTC.

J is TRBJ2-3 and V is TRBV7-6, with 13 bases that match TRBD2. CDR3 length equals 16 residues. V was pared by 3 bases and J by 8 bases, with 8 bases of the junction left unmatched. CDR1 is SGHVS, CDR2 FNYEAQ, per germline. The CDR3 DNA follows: TGTGCCAGCAGCTTTACTAGCGGGGGGGTGAGAGGTACGCAGTATTTT. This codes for CASSFTSGGVRGTQYF.

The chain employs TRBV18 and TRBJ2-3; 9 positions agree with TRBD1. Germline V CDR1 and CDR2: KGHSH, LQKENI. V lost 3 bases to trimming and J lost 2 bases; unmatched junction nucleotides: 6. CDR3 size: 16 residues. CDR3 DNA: TGTGCCAGCTCACCGACAGGGGGTAGTAACACAGATACGCAGTATTTT. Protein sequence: CASSPTGGSNTDTQYF.

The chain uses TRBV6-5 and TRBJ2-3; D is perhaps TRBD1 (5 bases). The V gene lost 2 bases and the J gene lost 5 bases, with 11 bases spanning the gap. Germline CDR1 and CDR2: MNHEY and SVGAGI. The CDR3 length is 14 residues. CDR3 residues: CASSYRGTGDTQYF. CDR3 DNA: TGTGCCAGCAGTTACAGGGGAACAGGAGATACGCAGTATTTT.

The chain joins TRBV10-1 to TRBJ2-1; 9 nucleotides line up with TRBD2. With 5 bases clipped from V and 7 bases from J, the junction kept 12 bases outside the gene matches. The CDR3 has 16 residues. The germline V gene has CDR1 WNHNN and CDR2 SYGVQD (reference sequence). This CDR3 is CASSTDASGDGNEQFF. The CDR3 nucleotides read TGCGCCAGCAGTACAGACGCTAGCGGGGATGGGAATGAGCAGTTCTTC.

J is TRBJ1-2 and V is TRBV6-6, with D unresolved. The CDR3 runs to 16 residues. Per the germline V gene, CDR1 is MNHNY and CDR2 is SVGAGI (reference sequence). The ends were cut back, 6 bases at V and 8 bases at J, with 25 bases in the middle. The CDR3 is CASRPVRLSVYDGYTF. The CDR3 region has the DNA TGTGCCAGCAGACCCGTAAGACTGTCCGTATACGACGGCTACACCTTC.

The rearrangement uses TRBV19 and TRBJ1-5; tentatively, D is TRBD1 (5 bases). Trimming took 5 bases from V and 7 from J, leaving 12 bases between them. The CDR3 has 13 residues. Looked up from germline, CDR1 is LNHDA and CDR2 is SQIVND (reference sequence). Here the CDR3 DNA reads TGTGCCAGTAGTCGGGGGATTGGGCAGCCCCAGCATTTT. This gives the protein CASSRGIGQPQHF.